These 25 T cell receptor beta chains share one sample of origin, sequenced in a study of cytomegalovirus exposure and HLA in healthy donors (dated by TCRdb to the late 2010s). Libraries were prepared through the immunoSEQ multiplex PCR assay. For the multiplex PCR, a mixture combining 60 forward primers for TCR Vbeta segments and 13 reverse primers for TCR Jbeta segments was used. The table comes from immuneACCESS by way of TCRdb, which keeps in-frame sequences with V and J called. Part of the clones is missing from these tables; in studies checked, under half for an unresolved V gene and the rest for unknown reasons. The sample yields roughly 100,000 clones; approximately 80% were counted once. Together, the top ten hold around 9.6% of the sample. The material sequenced was PBMCs. The source of these receptors is a male donor in good health and CMV-seropositive.

DNA of the CDR3: TGTGCCAGCAGCGGGGACTATCCGCAGTATTTT. Translating gives CASSGDYPQYF. V usage is TRBV7-9 and J usage is TRBJ2-3; 7 bases agree with TRBD2. The CDR3 is made up of 11 amino acids. Germline values: CDR1 SEHNR, CDR2 FQNEAQ (reference sequence). V was clipped by 5 bases and J by 10 bases; unmatched bases: 3.

The chain carries TRBV7-8 and TRBJ2-2, with 14 bases matching TRBD2. Germline CDR1 SGHVS, CDR2 FQNEAQ. J lost 7 bases, V lost 6 bases, and 4 bases had no gene match. The CDR3 covers 15 residues. The CDR3 DNA sequence: TGTGCCAGCAGGGGACTAGCGGGAGTAATCGGGGAGCTGTTTTTT. Translation gives CASRGLAGVIGELFF.

In this sample, this clone turned up once. The chain joins TRBV6-5 to TRBJ2-5, with 7 bases identical to TRBD2. The CDR3 totals 14 residues. Germline V CDR1 and CDR2: MNHEY, SVGAGI. Germline trimming cut 2 bases from V and 7 bases from J; bases unmatched to any gene: 7. The CDR3 DNA follows: TGTGCCAGCAGTTACGGCGGGACTATAGGGACCCAGTACTTC. Translation gives CASSYGGTIGTQYF.

The chain recombines TRBV18 with TRBJ2-7; tentative D call: TRBD1 (5 bases). The V gene's germline CDR1 is KGHSH and CDR2 LQKENI. This CDR3 has 14 amino acids. Trimming took 3 bases from V and 5 from J, leaving 14 bases between them. The CDR3 DNA follows: TGTGCCAGCTCACCCCGCAGGGCTAGAGACGAGCAGTACTTC. Encoded protein: CASSPRRARDEQYF. Based on the CDR3 plus reference TRBV18 and TRBJ2-7, the full variable domain is NAGVMQNPRHLVRRRGQEARLRCSPMKGHSHVYWYRQLPEEGLKFMVYLQKENIIDESGMPKERFSAEFPKEGPSILRIQQVVRGDSAAYFCASSPRRARDEQYFGPGTRLTVT.

The V call is TRBV10-3, the J call TRBJ1-2, with TRBD1 matching 7 bases. Trimming took 0 bases from V and 8 from J; bases not matched to a gene: 0. Germline CDR1 and CDR2: ENHRY and SYGVKD. This CDR3 contains 12 residues. CDR3 residues: CAISESGGGYTF. DNA of the CDR3: TGTGCCATCAGTGAGTCAGGGGGCGGCTACACCTTC.

The chain employs TRBV10-3 and TRBJ1-1, with D unclear. Trimming removed 2 bases from V and 1 base from J, with 5 bases in between. Germline values: CDR1 ENHRY, CDR2 SYGVKD. The CDR3 extends over 13 amino acids. The CDR3 sequence: CAISEIGNTEAFF. CDR3 in DNA: TGTGCCATCAGTGAGATCGGGAACACTGAAGCTTTCTTT.

This clone was counted a few times. V usage is TRBV25-1 and J usage is TRBJ2-4; 9 nucleotides agree with TRBD1. The ends lost 7 bases at V and 9 bases at J; junction bases unmatched: 1. CDR3 size: 11 residues. CDR1 is MGHDK, CDR2 SYGVNS, per germline. CDR3 in amino acids: CASTTGGIQYF. The CDR3 DNA reads TGTGCCAGCACGACAGGGGGCATTCAGTACTTC.

This rearrangement joins TRBV5-1 to TRBJ1-1; maybe TRBD1 (5 bases). The germline V gene has CDR1 SGHRS and CDR2 YFSETQ. The CDR3 has 14 amino acids. Trimming left V 4 bases short and J 0 bases short, with 10 bases between. In nucleotides, the CDR3 is TGCGCCAGCAGCACGGGGACTATGAACACTGAAGCTTTCTTT. Amino acids: CASSTGTMNTEAFF.

In its sample, this clone was seen a few times. The chain joins TRBV2 to TRBJ1-1, with TRBD1 identical over 9 bases. CDR1 and CDR2 (germline): SNHLY, FYNNEI. There are 14 residues in the CDR3. Losses at the gene ends were 5 bases for V and 4 bases for J; bases not matched to a gene: 5. CDR3 in DNA: TGTGCCAGCAGTTGGGACAGGGAGGCCACTGAAGCTTTCTTT. It is translated as CASSWDREATEAFF.

The chain combines TRBV7-3 with TRBJ2-2; TRBD1 matches at 9 bases. The CDR3 loop spans 14 amino acids. The trim removed 3 bases at V and 4 bases at J, leaving 0 bases unmatched. The germline CDR1 and CDR2 sequences are SGHTA and FQGTGA. CDR3 sequence reads: CASSLGQGTGELFF. The CDR3 DNA reads TGTGCCAGCAGCTTGGGACAGGGCACCGGGGAGCTGTTTTTT.

This sequence joins TRBV5-1 and TRBJ2-3; 15 positions agree with TRBD2. This CDR3 comprises 19 residues. Germline V lookup: CDR1 SGHRS, CDR2 YFSETQ. The trim removed 4 bases at V and 1 base at J, leaving 10 bases unmatched. CDR3 sequence reads: CASSPVPGLAGGRTDTQYF. Here the CDR3 DNA reads TGCGCCAGCAGCCCCGTCCCGGGACTAGCGGGAGGACGCACAGATACGCAGTATTTT.

The chain uses TRBV28 and TRBJ1-1, with a tentative D call TRBD1 (6 bases). The CDR3 has 13 amino acids. Germline values: CDR1 MDHEN, CDR2 SYDVKM. The V gene lost 6 bases and the J gene lost 5 bases, with 13 bases spanning the gap. CDR3 coding DNA: TGTGCCAGCAGGAAGGGGGTTTGGACTGAAGCTTTCTTT. It encodes CASRKGVWTEAFF. Together with reference TRBV28 and TRBJ1-1, the CDR3 gives the full variable domain: DVKVTQSSRYLVKRTGEKVFLECVQDMDHENMFWYRQDPGLGLRLIYFSYDVKMKEKGDIPEGYSVSREKKERFSLILESASTNQTSMYLCASRKGVWTEAFFGQGTRLTVV.

The chain links TRBV19 to TRBJ1-1; 7 bases line up with TRBD1. This CDR3 region has 15 residues. Germline V lookup: CDR1 LNHDA, CDR2 SQIVND (reference sequence). The V and J ends lost 4 bases and 1 base, in that order; junction bases with no gene match: 6. Written as DNA, the CDR3 is TGTGCCAGTAGTACAGCCGGGACAGCGAACACTGAAGCTTTCTTT. Protein product: CASSTAGTANTEAFF.

V usage is TRBV7-3 and J usage is TRBJ2-1; no clear D gene. The CDR3 covers 13 residues. The V end lost 2 bases, the J end lost 9 bases, and 11 bases lay between the germline ends. Germline V lookup: CDR1 SGHTA, CDR2 FQGTGA. CDR3 region: CASSLGSNGEQFF. CDR3 in DNA: TGTGCCAGCAGCTTAGGTAGCAACGGTGAGCAGTTCTTC. Filled out from reference TRBV7-3 and TRBJ2-1, the complete variable domain reads GAGVSQTPSNKVTEKGKYVELRCDPISGHTALYWYRQSLGQGPEFLIYFQGTGAADDSGLPNDRFFAVRPEGSVSTLKIQRTERGDSAVYLCASSLGSNGEQFFGPGTRLTVL.

V is TRBV5-4 and J is TRBJ2-2, with a tentative D call TRBD2 (6 bases). The germline V gene encodes CDR1 SGHNT and CDR2 YYREEE (reference sequence). V was cut by 0 bases and J by 1 base, with 10 bases left in between. The CDR3 contains 16 residues. CDR3 DNA: TGTGCCAGCAGCTTGGGAAGCGGGTTGAACACCGGGGAGCTGTTTTTT. Protein sequence: CASSLGSGLNTGELFF.

The chain couples TRBV9 to TRBJ2-7, with D perhaps matching TRBD2 (5 bases). Germline V lookup: CDR1 SGDLS, CDR2 YYNGEE. Trimming pared 0 bases from V and 1 base from J, leaving 11 bases between. This CDR3 has 15 residues. Here the CDR3 reads CASSVAPLASYEQYF. The CDR3 DNA follows: TGTGCCAGCAGCGTAGCCCCCTTAGCGTCCTACGAGCAGTACTTC. Based on the CDR3 plus reference TRBV9 and TRBJ2-7, the full variable domain is DSGVTQTPKHLITATGQRVTLRCSPRSGDLSVYWYQQSLDQGLQFLIQYYNGEERAKGNILERFSAQQFPDLHSELNLSSLELGDSALYFCASSVAPLASYEQYFGPGTRLTVT.

The V call is TRBV11-2, the J call TRBJ2-7, with unresolved D. This CDR3 comprises 17 residues. With 0 bases removed from V and 2 bases from J, the gap between germline ends came to 17 bases. The germline V gene encodes CDR1 SGHAT and CDR2 FQNNGV. The CDR3 DNA follows: TGTGCCAGCAGCTTAGATGAGGCCCGGCCAATTCCCTACGAGCAGTACTTC. Translating gives CASSLDEARPIPYEQYF. Full variable domain (missing parts from reference TRBV11-2 and TRBJ2-7): EAGVAQSPRYKIIEKRQSVAFWCNPISGHATLYWYQQILGQGPKLLIQFQNNGVVDDSQLPKDRFSAERLKGVDSTLKIQPAKLEDSAVYLCASSLDEARPIPYEQYFGPGTRLTVT.

This clone is medium-sized by share. The chain carries TRBV19 and TRBJ2-1; 9 nucleotides match TRBD2. V shed 1 base, J shed 4 bases, and the junction held 2 bases outside the gene matches. This CDR3 has 15 residues. Germline V gives CDR1 LNHDA, CDR2 SQIVND (reference sequence). CDR3 bases: TGTGCCAGTAGTATAGGACTAGCGGTATACAATGAGCAGTTCTTC. This translates into CASSIGLAVYNEQFF. The full variable domain, its missing parts supplied by reference TRBV19 and TRBJ2-1, is DGGITQSPKYLFRKEGQNVTLSCEQNLNHDAMYWYRQDPGQGLRLIYYSQIVNDFQKGDIAEGYSVSREKKESFPLTVTSAQKNPTAFYLCASSIGLAVYNEQFFGPGTRLTVL.

CDR3 residues: CASSLVEPGGFEQYF. The CDR3 coding sequence is TGTGCCAGCAGCTTAGTAGAGCCAGGGGGCTTTGAGCAGTACTTC. The chain is built from TRBV7-2 and TRBJ2-7; 8 nucleotides line up with TRBD1. Per germline, CDR1 SGHTA and CDR2 FQGNSA. V lost 1 base to trimming and J lost 7 bases; unmatched junction nucleotides: 9. This CDR3 is built from 15 residues.

The V gene is TRBV2, the J gene TRBJ1-1; the D gene is possibly TRBD1 (5 bases). Trimming took 5 bases from V and 4 from J, leaving 8 bases between them. The germline CDR1 and CDR2 sequences are SNHLY and FYNNEI. The CDR3 contains 12 residues. The chain's CDR3 is CASSHRSTEAFF. The CDR3 DNA sequence: TGTGCCAGCAGTCACAGGAGCACTGAAGCTTTCTTT.

This rearrangement joins TRBV14 to TRBJ2-1; 10 nucleotides line up with TRBD2. Germline CDR1 SGHDN, CDR2 FVKESK. The V and J ends lost 4 bases and 4 bases, in that order; junction bases with no gene match: 4. The CDR3 is made up of 15 amino acids. The CDR3: CASSPLAGDYNEQFF. The CDR3 DNA follows: TGTGCCAGCAGCCCCCTAGCGGGGGATTACAATGAGCAGTTCTTC. Looking up the rest from reference TRBV14 and TRBJ2-1 gives the full variable domain: EAGVTQFPSHSVIEKGQTVTLRCDPISGHDNLYWYRRVMGKEIKFLLHFVKESKQDESGMPNNRFLAERTGGTYSTLKVQPAELEDSGVYFCASSPLAGDYNEQFFGPGTRLTVL.

The sample holds a few counts of this clone. The J gene is TRBJ2-3, the V gene TRBV7-8, with D perhaps matching TRBD1 (5 bases). CDR3 length equals 14 residues. V gave up 1 base and J gave up 5 bases, with 10 bases separating them. Germline CDR1 reads SGHVS; CDR2 reads FQNEAQ. CDR3: CASSLVETEDTQYF. CDR3 bases: TGTGCCAGCAGCTTAGTGGAGACAGAAGATACGCAGTATTTT.

This clone has only a few counts. The rearrangement joins TRBV4-1 to TRBJ2-3; weak D call: TRBD2 (6 bases). This CDR3 contains 15 residues. The germline V and J ends were trimmed by 4 bases and 4 bases, with 15 bases remaining between them. The germline V gene has CDR1 MGHRA and CDR2 YSYEKL. CDR3 region: CASSRDSYRADTQYF. Written as DNA, the CDR3 is TGCGCCAGCAGCCGGGACTCCTACCGGGCAGATACGCAGTATTTT.

This clone was counted between two and nine times. The genes are TRBV14 and TRBJ2-5; 13 bases map to TRBD2. The CDR3 is 18 amino acids. Per germline, CDR1 SGHDN and CDR2 FVKESK. The V gene end was trimmed by 4 bases and the J gene end by 5 bases; junction bases not matched to a gene: 13. The CDR3 spells CASSRKQPGLAGQETQYF. CDR3 sequence (DNA): TGTGCCAGCAGCCGGAAGCAACCGGGACTAGCGGGACAGGAGACCCAGTACTTC. Variable domain in full (rest from reference TRBV14 and TRBJ2-5): EAGVTQFPSHSVIEKGQTVTLRCDPISGHDNLYWYRRVMGKEIKFLLHFVKESKQDESGMPNNRFLAERTGGTYSTLKVQPAELEDSGVYFCASSRKQPGLAGQETQYFGPGTRLLVL.

The genes are TRBV7-3 and TRBJ1-1, with D possibly TRBD1 on 6 matching bases. Trimming cost V 5 bases and J 1 base, with 11 bases left between them. The germline CDR1 and CDR2 sequences are SGHTA and FQGTGA. The CDR3 is 14 amino acids. The DNA for the CDR3 is TGTGCCAGCAGCATGAACAGGGAGAACACTGAAGCTTTCTTT. It translates to CASSMNRENTEAFF.